A selection of T cell receptor beta chains follows, all from one sample in a study of OX40 agonist ivuxolimab in advanced cancers. The table came from immunoSEQ multiplex PCR; TCRdb's copy has only in-frame clones and leaves some out. The repertoire holds about 71,000 clones, with 85% to 90% as singletons. The sample in question was CD4+ or CD8+ T cells sorted from blood, obtained in a trial of the OX40 agonist ivuxolimab. These receptors originate from an adult with an advanced solid tumor such as melanoma, head and neck, liver or kidney cancer. CDR3s include the opening cysteine and the closing phenylalanine or tryptophan. The D gene is left open where the match is weak. Part of the rows lack a size; the others show once, few, many or a class for expanded clones.

>TRBV5-8|TRBJ1-1|-|-
TGTGCCAGCAGCTTTGCCAGCCCTGAAGCTTTCTTT
CASSFASPEAFF
>TRBV5-4|TRBJ1-2|medium-sized|-
TGTGCCAGCAGCCTCCAATACAGGGCCCCAAACTATGGCTACACCTTC
CASSLQYRAPNYGYTF
>TRBV6-4|TRBJ2-3|-|TRBD2
TGTGCCAGCAGCTTGGGGCTAGCGGGTACAGATACGCAGTATTTT
CASSLGLAGTDTQYF
>TRBV7-2|TRBJ2-1|-|TRBD2
TGTGCCAGCAGCTTAGTGGGACTAGCGGACTACTACAATGAGCAGTTCTTC
CASSLVGLADYYNEQFF
>TRBV7-3|TRBJ2-2|-|-
TGTGCCAGCAGCTTAAATGGCGGGAACACCGGGGAGCTGTTTTTT
CASSLNGGNTGELFF
>TRBV7-2|TRBJ2-7|-|-
TGTGCCAGCAGCGTACAACAGGGCTCCTACGAGCAGTACTTC
CASSVQQGSYEQYF
>TRBV11-2|TRBJ1-3|-|-
TGTGCCAGCAGCTTATCCCCCGGAAACACCATATATTTT
CASSLSPGNTIYF
>TRBV7-2|TRBJ2-3|-|-
TGTGCCAGCAGCTTAGGCGTCGAAACAGATACGCAGTATTTT
CASSLGVETDTQYF
>TRBV18|TRBJ2-1|-|-
TGTGCCAGCTCTAGCGCCGACTTCAATGAGCAGTTCTTC
CASSSADFNEQFF
>TRBV5-1|TRBJ2-5|-|TRBD2
TGCGCCAGCAGCCTAGCGGGAGGTGGCGAGACCCAGTACTTC
CASSLAGGGETQYF
>TRBV7-3|TRBJ2-2|-|TRBD2
TGTGCCAGCAGCTGGACTAGCGCTTACGGGGAGCTGTTTTTT
CASSWTSAYGELFF
>TRBV19|TRBJ2-5|-|-
TGTGCCAGTAGTATCGGACTCCAAGAGACCCAGTACTTC
CASSIGLQETQYF
>TRBV7-2|TRBJ1-2|-|-
TGTGCCAGCAGCCCCCGGCGGGGGCTTGGCTACACCTTC
CASSPRRGLGYTF
>TRBV18|TRBJ2-1|few|-
TGTGCCAGCTCACCACCGGGGTTTGAGGATGAGCAGTTCTTC
CASSPPGFEDEQFF
>TRBV6-5|TRBJ1-2|-|TRBD1
TGTGCCAGCAGTTACGGGACAGGGCTCTATGGCTACACCTTC
CASSYGTGLYGYTF
>TRBV9|TRBJ2-2|-|-
TGTGCCAGCAGCGTTGGGATAACTAGGAACACCGGGGAGCTGTTTTTT
CASSVGITRNTGELFF
>TRBV6-6|TRBJ2-5|-|-
TGTGCCAGCAGGTACCAAGAGACCCAGTACTTC
CASRYQETQYF
>TRBV30|TRBJ1-1|-|-
TGTGCCCTGGGCCTGGGGCGTGAAGCTTTCTTT
CALGLGREAFF
>TRBV5-4|TRBJ1-2|once|-
TGTGCCAGCAGCTTGTTCGGGTCGGGAGGCTACACCTTC
CASSLFGSGGYTF
>TRBV28|TRBJ2-7|-|-
TGTGCCAGCAGTTTAGAAGGAAACGAGCAGTACTTC
CASSLEGNEQYF
>TRBV9|TRBJ2-7|-|-
TGTGCCAGCAGCCCAAGGGGGAGCGGAACTGCCTACGAGCAGTACTTC
CASSPRGSGTAYEQYF
>TRBV27|TRBJ1-5|-|-
TGTGCCAGCAGTTTGTTGGGGGGCGAGGGTAGGCCCCAGCATTTT
CASSLLGGEGRPQHF
>TRBV29-1|TRBJ2-7|-|-
TGCAGCGGGGGCAGGGGCTACGAGCAGTACTTC
CSGGRGYEQYF
>TRBV25-1|TRBJ2-1|once|TRBD2
TGTGCCAGCAACTCCTTCGGGACTAGCGGGAGTAATGAGCAGTTCTTC
CASNSFGTSGSNEQFF
>TRBV2|TRBJ1-1|-|-
TGTGCCAGCAGGCGGGACCTGAACACTGAAGCTTTCTTT
CASRRDLNTEAFF
>TRBV6-1|TRBJ2-3|-|-
TGTGCCAGCGGATCGGATACGCAGTATTTT
CASGSDTQYF
>TRBV4-1|TRBJ1-5|-|-
TGCGCCAGCAGCCCAGGCGGGGCCCAGCCCCAGCATTTT
CASSPGGAQPQHF
>TRBV5-1|TRBJ1-1|-|-
TGCGCCAGCAGCTTGGGGGGTAACACTGAAGCTTTCTTT
CASSLGGNTEAFF
>TRBV28|TRBJ2-2|once|-
TGTGCCAGCAGTCCCGGTGGGGGGAGGCGGGAGCTGTTTTTT
CASSPGGGRRELFF
>TRBV28|TRBJ2-5|-|-
TGTGCCAGCAGTTCGTCAGGGAGCGGGCAAGAGACCCAGTACTTC
CASSSSGSGQETQYF
>TRBV2|TRBJ2-1|-|TRBD2
TGTGCCAGCAGTGCCCGGACTAGCGGGATGTCCTACAATGAGCAGTTCTTC
CASSARTSGMSYNEQFF
>TRBV18|TRBJ1-5|-|TRBD1
TGTGCCAGCTCACCGGGACAGGGGGTCAATCAGCCCCAGCATTTT
CASSPGQGVNQPQHF
>TRBV7-2|TRBJ1-1|-|-
TGTGCCAGCAGCTTAAATCCGGCAGGGAGGACTGAAGCTTTCTTT
CASSLNPAGRTEAFF
>TRBV4-2|TRBJ2-3|once|-
TGTGCCAGCAGCCGAGGCGTAGATGCAGATACGCAGTATTTT
CASSRGVDADTQYF
>TRBV7-2|TRBJ2-5|-|-
TGTGCCAGCAGCTTAGGTGGAAAAGAGACCCAGTACTTC
CASSLGGKETQYF
>TRBV30|TRBJ2-7|-|TRBD2
TGTGCCTGGAGGACTAGCGCTATCTACGAGCAGTACTTC
CAWRTSAIYEQYF
>TRBV7-9|TRBJ2-3|-|TRBD2
TGTGCCAGCAGCGCCCAACTAGCGGGAGTGACAGATACGCAGTATTTT
CASSAQLAGVTDTQYF
>TRBV30|TRBJ2-3|-|-
TGTGCCTGGGCGGAGAGCACAGATACGCAGTATTTT
CAWAESTDTQYF
>TRBV6-6|TRBJ2-1|-|-
TGTGCCAGCAGTTACACGTACAATGAGCAGTTCTTC
CASSYTYNEQFF
>TRBV7-2|TRBJ1-1|-|-
TGTGCCAGCCGGCGGGTGATGAACACTGAAGCTTTCTTT
CASRRVMNTEAFF
>TRBV12-5|TRBJ2-1|-|TRBD1
TGTGCTAGTGGTTTGTACAGGGGGTCCGCTATAAATGAGCAGTTCTTC
CASGLYRGSAINEQFF
>TRBV27|TRBJ2-1|-|TRBD2
TGTGCCAGCAGCTTACTAGCGGGCTTCAATGAGCAGTTCTTC
CASSLLAGFNEQFF
>TRBV28|TRBJ2-1|-|-
TGTGCCAGCAGTTTAGGTAGCAGAAATGAGCAGTTCTTC
CASSLGSRNEQFF
>TRBV18|TRBJ2-5|-|TRBD2
TGTGCCAGCTCACCGGATGGGAGGGCCGTGGAGACCCAGTACTTC
CASSPDGRAVETQYF
>TRBV7-6|TRBJ1-1|few|-
TGTGCCAGCAGCGAACAGGAGAACACTGAAGCTTTCTTT
CASSEQENTEAFF
>TRBV27|TRBJ1-4|-|TRBD1
TGTGCCAGCAGAAAGGACAGGGACCCTAATGAAAAACTGTTTTTT
CASRKDRDPNEKLFF
>TRBV4-3|TRBJ2-5|-|-
TGCGCCAGCAGCCAAGATTATGCGGACGAGACCCAGTACTTC
CASSQDYADETQYF
>TRBV6-4|TRBJ2-1|-|TRBD1
TGTGCCAGCAGTGACACGAAGGGGGCCACGGATGAGCAGTTCTTC
CASSDTKGATDEQFF
>TRBV6-5|TRBJ1-6|-|-
TGTGCCAGCAGTTACTCGGACGGTAATTCACCCCTCCACTTT
CASSYSDGNSPLHF
>TRBV27|TRBJ2-5|-|-
TGTGCCAGCAGCGAGGAGGGTCGGTTGGGGGCGAGAAAGACCCAGTACTTC
CASSEEGRLGARKTQYF
>TRBV29-1|TRBJ2-3|-|TRBD1
TGCAGCGTTGTTGCACAGGGGGTTGGCACAGATACGCAGTATTTT
CSVVAQGVGTDTQYF
>TRBV18|TRBJ2-7|-|TRBD1
TGTGCCAGCTCATCAGGACAGGGGGCTTACTACGAGCAGTACTTC
CASSSGQGAYYEQYF
>TRBV18|TRBJ2-7|-|-
TGTGCCAGCTCACGCACCGGGACTCACACCTACGAGCAGTACTTC
CASSRTGTHTYEQYF
>TRBV28|TRBJ2-3|-|-
TGTGCCAGCGCAGAGGACACCGGCACAGATACGCAGTATTTT
CASAEDTGTDTQYF
>TRBV6-4|TRBJ2-5|-|TRBD2
TGTGCCAGCAGTGACGGCGACGGGAGCGGGGAAAGCCAAGAGACCCAGTACTTC
CASSDGDGSGESQETQYF
>TRBV5-5|TRBJ2-7|-|-
TGTGCCAGCAGCTTGGCGGCCAGTCCCTCCTACGAGCAGTACTTC
CASSLAASPSYEQYF
>TRBV7-2|TRBJ2-7|-|-
TGTGCCAGCAGCCACCGGGACGAAGGCTACGAGCAGTACTTC
CASSHRDEGYEQYF